Following are 7 T cell receptor beta chains from one sample sequenced in a study of cytomegalovirus exposure and HLA in healthy donors. Both 60 Vbeta primers and 13 Jbeta primers went into the PCR. Only in-frame clones appear in the TCRdb table, and some are missing; sequencing was by immunoSEQ multiplex PCR. Here the sample spans roughly 90,000 clones, 70% to 90% being singletons. Material: PBMCs. The receptors were gathered from a man aged 18 to 30 in good health and CMV-seronegative.

V gene TRBV5-1 combines with J gene TRBJ2-1, with D hard to call. CDR1 is SGHRS and CDR2 is YFSETQ in the germline V gene. Trimming took 0 bases from V and 0 from J, leaving 13 bases between them. This CDR3 region has 17 residues. CDR3 sequence: CASSLETMTASYNEQFF. DNA of the CDR3: TGCGCCAGCAGCTTGGAGACAATGACCGCCTCCTACAATGAGCAGTTCTTC.

V gene TRBV6-1 combines with J gene TRBJ1-3, with D unclear. The length of the CDR3 is 15 residues. Per germline, CDR1 MNHNS and CDR2 SASEGT. The V end lost 4 bases, the J end lost 4 bases, and 14 bases lay between the germline ends. CDR3 sequence: CASSGPPVTGNTIYF. The CDR3 coding sequence is TGTGCCAGCAGTGGGCCCCCCGTAACGGGAAACACCATATATTTT.

The chain links TRBV5-1 to TRBJ2-5, with 10 nucleotides matching TRBD2. This CDR3 is built from 16 residues. Losses at the gene ends were 0 bases for V and 4 bases for J; bases not matched to a gene: 6. Germline V gene sequence: CDR1 SGHRS, CDR2 YFSETQ. CDR3 coding DNA: TGCGCCAGCAGCTTGGTTAGCGGGGGGCCAGTAGAGACCCAGTACTTC. It specifies CASSLVSGGPVETQYF.

The chain has TRBV5-1 and TRBJ1-1, with TRBD1 as a possible D gene (6 bases). Trimming cost V 2 bases and J 0 bases, with 11 bases left between them. The germline V gene has CDR1 SGHRS and CDR2 YFSETQ. This CDR3 is built from 15 residues. CDR3 region: CASSLGGSMNTEAFF. For the CDR3, the DNA is TGCGCCAGCAGCTTAGGGGGTTCAATGAACACTGAAGCTTTCTTT. Combining the CDR3 with reference TRBV5-1 and TRBJ1-1 gives the whole variable domain KAGVTQTPRYLIKTRGQQVTLSCSPISGHRSVSWYQQTPGQGLQFLFEYFSETQRNKGNFPGRFSGRQFSNSRSEMNVSTLELGDSALYLCASSLGGSMNTEAFFGQGTRLTVV.

This clone was seen a handful of times. The rearrangement links TRBV6-5 to TRBJ1-6, with D tentatively TRBD1 (6 bases). Germline V gives CDR1 MNHEY, CDR2 SVGAGI. V shed 2 bases and J shed 5 bases, with 10 bases lying between them. This CDR3 region has 15 residues. The CDR3 DNA follows: TGTGCCAGCAGTTACACAGGGACACATAATTCACCCCTCCACTTT. It yields the protein CASSYTGTHNSPLHF.

The chain recombines TRBV5-5 with TRBJ2-7; 12 nucleotides align to TRBD2. The length of the CDR3 is 16 residues. V was pared by 1 base and J by 3 bases, with 5 bases of the junction left unmatched. Germline CDR1 and CDR2: SGHKS and YYEKEE (reference sequence). This chain's CDR3 is CASSLPGLAGNYEQYF. Here the CDR3 DNA reads TGTGCCAGCAGCTTGCCTGGACTAGCGGGGAACTACGAGCAGTACTTC.

The V call is TRBV5-3, the J call TRBJ2-1; 11 bases agree with TRBD2. TRBV5-3 is an ORF for which the function is uncertain. With 0 bases clipped from V and 7 bases from J, the junction kept 6 bases outside the gene matches. This CDR3 has 16 residues. The CDR3 nucleotides are TGTGCCAGAAGCTTGGGGTTAGCGGGGGGGCCGAATGAGCAGTTCTTC. This sequence encodes CARSLGLAGGPNEQFF.